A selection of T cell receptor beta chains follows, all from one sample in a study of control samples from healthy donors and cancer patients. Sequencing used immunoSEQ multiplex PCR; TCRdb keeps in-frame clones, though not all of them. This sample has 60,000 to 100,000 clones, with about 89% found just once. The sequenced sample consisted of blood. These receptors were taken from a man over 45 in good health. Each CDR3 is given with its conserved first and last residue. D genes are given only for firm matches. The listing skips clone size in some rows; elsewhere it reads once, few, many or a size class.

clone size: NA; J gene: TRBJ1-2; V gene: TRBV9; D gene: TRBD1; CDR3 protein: CASSGEIGTGDGGYTF; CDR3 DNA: TGTGCCAGCAGCGGAGAAATTGGGACAGGGGATGGGGGCTACACCTTC
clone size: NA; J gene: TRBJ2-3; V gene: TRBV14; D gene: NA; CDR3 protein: CASSPFLGRPETDTQYF; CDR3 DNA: TGTGCCAGCAGCCCCTTTCTCGGACGGCCCGAGACGGATACGCAGTATTTT
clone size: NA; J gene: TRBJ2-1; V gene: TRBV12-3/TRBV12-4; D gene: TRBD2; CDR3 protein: CASRGRGANEQFF; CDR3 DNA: TGTGCCAGCAGGGGGAGGGGAGCCAATGAGCAGTTCTTC
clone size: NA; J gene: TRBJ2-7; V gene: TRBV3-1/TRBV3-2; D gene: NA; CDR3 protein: CASSQAPRSSYEQYF; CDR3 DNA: TGTGCCAGCAGCCAAGCGCCCAGAAGCTCCTACGAGCAGTACTTC
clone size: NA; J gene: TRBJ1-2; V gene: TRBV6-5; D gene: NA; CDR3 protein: CASSYIQEAYYGYTF; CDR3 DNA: TGTGCCAGCAGTTACATCCAGGAGGCCTACTATGGCTACACCTTC
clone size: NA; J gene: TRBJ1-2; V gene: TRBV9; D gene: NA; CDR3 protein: CASSPGLGVGGYTF; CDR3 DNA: TGTGCCAGCAGCCCAGGACTGGGGGTGGGCGGCTACACCTTC
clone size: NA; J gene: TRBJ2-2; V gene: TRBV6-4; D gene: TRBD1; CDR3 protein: CASSPRPRDRLLVGELFF; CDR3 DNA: TGTGCCAGCTCACCCCGACCCCGGGACAGGTTATTGGTCGGGGAGCTGTTTTTT
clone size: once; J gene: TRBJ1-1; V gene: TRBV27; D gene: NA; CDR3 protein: CASSSPRNTEAFF; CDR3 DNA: TGTGCCAGCAGTTCCCCAAGAAACACTGAAGCTTTCTTT
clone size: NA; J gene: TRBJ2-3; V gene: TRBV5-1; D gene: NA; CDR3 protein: CASSLEKGSADTQYF; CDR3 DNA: TGCGCCAGCAGCTTAGAAAAGGGTTCGGCAGATACGCAGTATTTT
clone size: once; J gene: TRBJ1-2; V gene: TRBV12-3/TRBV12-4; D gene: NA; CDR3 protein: CASSWRGASYTF; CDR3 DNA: TGTGCCAGCAGTTGGAGGGGGGCGAGCTACACCTTC
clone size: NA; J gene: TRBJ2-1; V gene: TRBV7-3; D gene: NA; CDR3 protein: CASSLTQGMHEQFF; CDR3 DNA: TGTGCCAGCAGCTTAACACAAGGGATGCATGAGCAGTTCTTC
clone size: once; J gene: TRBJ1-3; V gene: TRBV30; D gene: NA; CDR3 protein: CAWGSVGWARSGNTIYF; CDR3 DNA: TGTGCCTGGGGTTCCGTAGGTTGGGCCCGCTCTGGAAACACCATATATTTT
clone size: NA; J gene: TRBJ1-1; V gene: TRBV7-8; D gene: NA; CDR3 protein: CASSLVMNTEAFF; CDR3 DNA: TGTGCCAGCAGCTTAGTAATGAACACTGAAGCTTTCTTT
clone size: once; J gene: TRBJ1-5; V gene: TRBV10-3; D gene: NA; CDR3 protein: CATGEDQPQHF; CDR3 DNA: TGTGCCACGGGGGAGGATCAGCCCCAGCATTTT
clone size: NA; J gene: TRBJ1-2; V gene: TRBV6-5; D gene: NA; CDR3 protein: CASNPGHDRYGYTF; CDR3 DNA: TGTGCCAGCAATCCGGGACACGACCGCTATGGCTACACCTTC
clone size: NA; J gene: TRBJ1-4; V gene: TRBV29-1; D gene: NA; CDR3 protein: CSVGGGANEKLFF; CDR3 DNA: TGCAGCGTTGGAGGCGGGGCTAATGAAAAACTGTTTTTT
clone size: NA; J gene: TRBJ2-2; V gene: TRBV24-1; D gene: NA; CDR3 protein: CATSGQSVYTGELFF; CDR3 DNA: TGTGCCACCAGTGGGCAGTCAGTTTACACCGGGGAGCTGTTTTTT
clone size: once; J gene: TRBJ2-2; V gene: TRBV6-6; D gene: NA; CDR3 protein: CASSYSRGDNTGELFF; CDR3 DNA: TGTGCCAGCAGTTACTCCCGAGGGGATAACACCGGGGAGCTGTTTTTT
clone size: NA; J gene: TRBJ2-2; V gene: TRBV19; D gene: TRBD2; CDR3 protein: CASSIERRSGTSGGNTGELFF; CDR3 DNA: TGTGCCAGTAGTATAGAGCGCCGATCCGGGACTAGCGGGGGGAACACCGGGGAGCTGTTTTTT
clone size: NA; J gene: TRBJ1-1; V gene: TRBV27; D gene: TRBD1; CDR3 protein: CASTLRRDSFLTEAFF; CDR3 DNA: TGTGCCAGCACACTCCGCCGGGACAGCTTCTTGACTGAAGCTTTCTTT
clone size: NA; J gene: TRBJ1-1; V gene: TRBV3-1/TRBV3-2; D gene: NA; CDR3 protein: CASSHRQLGVLNTEAFF; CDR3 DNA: TGTGCCAGCAGCCATCGGCAGCTAGGCGTACTGAACACTGAAGCTTTCTTT
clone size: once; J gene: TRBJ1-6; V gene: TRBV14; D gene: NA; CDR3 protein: CASSPLTDILAPLHF; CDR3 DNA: TGTGCCAGCAGCCCGTTGACAGACATCTTGGCACCCCTCCACTTT
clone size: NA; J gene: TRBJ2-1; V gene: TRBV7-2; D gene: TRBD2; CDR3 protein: CASSQVGRGVSYNEQFF; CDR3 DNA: TGTGCCAGCAGCCAAGTGGGTCGGGGGGTCTCCTACAATGAGCAGTTCTTC
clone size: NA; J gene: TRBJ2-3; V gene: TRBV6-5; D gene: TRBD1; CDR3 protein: CASKTTGATDTQYF; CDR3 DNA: TGTGCCAGCAAAACGACAGGGGCCACAGATACGCAGTATTTT
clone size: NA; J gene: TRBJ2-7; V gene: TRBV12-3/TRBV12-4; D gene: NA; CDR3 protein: CASSGGTAEQYF; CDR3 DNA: TGTGCCAGCAGTGGGGGGACGGCCGAGCAGTACTTC
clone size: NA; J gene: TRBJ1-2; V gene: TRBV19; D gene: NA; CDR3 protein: CASSMRRDREYGYTF; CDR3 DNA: TGTGCCAGTAGTATGAGGAGGGATAGGGAATATGGCTACACCTTC
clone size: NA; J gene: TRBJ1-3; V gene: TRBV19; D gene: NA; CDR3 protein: CASNTYGQTGNTIYF; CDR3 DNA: TGTGCCAGTAACACTTATGGGCAGACTGGAAACACCATATATTTT
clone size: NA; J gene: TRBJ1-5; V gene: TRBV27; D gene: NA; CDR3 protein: CASRSVEGNQPQHF; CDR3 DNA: TGTGCCAGCAGGTCCGTGGAGGGCAATCAGCCCCAGCATTTT
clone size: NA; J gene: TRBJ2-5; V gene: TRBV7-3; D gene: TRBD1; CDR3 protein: CASSLGAGGKETQYF; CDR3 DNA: TGTGCCAGCAGCTTAGGGGCAGGGGGCAAAGAGACCCAGTACTTC
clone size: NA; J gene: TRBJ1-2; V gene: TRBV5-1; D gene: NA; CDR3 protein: CASSTGLKPGGNYGYTF; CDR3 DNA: TGCGCCAGCAGCACGGGACTCAAACCCGGGGGGAACTATGGCTACACCTTC
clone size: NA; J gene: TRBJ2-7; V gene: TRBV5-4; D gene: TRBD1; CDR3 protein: CASSPGQGAYEQYF; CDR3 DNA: TGTGCCAGCTCCCCGGGACAGGGGGCCTACGAGCAGTACTTC
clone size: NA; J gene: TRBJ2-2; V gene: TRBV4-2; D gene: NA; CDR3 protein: CASSQVTGELFF; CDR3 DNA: TGTGCCAGCAGCCAAGTTACCGGGGAGCTGTTTTTT
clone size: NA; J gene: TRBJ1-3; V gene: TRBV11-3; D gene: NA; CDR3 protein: CADFWTDGNSGNTIYF; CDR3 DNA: TGTGCCGACTTCTGGACAGACGGCAACTCTGGAAACACCATATATTTT
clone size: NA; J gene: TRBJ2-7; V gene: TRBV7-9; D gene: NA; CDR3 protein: CASSFDPYEQYF; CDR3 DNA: TGTGCCAGCAGCTTCGACCCCTACGAGCAGTACTTC
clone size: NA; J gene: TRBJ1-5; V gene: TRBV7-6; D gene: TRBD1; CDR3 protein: CASSFDQGANQPQHF; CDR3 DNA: TGTGCCAGCAGCTTCGACCAGGGGGCCAATCAGCCCCAGCATTTT
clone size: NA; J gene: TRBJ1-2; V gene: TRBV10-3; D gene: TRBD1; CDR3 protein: CAITEFTGALNYGYTF; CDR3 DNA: TGTGCCATTACTGAATTTACAGGGGCCCTGAACTATGGCTACACCTTC
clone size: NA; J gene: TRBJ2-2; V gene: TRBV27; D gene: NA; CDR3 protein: CASSFNTGELFF; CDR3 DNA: TGTGCCAGCAGTTTTAACACCGGGGAGCTGTTTTTT
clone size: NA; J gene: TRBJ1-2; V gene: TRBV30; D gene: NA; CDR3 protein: CAWSGGRGYGYTF; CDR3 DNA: TGTGCCTGGAGTGGGGGCAGGGGCTATGGCTACACCTTC
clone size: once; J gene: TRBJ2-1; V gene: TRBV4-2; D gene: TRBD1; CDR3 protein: CASSQDPGTGGVPNEQFF; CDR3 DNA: TGTGCCAGCAGCCAAGATCCCGGGACAGGGGGCGTTCCTAATGAGCAGTTCTTC
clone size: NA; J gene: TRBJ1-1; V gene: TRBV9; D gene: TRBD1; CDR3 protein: CASSVEDRGSVMNTEAFF; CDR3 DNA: TGTGCCAGCAGCGTAGAGGACAGGGGATCGGTTATGAACACTGAAGCTTTCTTT
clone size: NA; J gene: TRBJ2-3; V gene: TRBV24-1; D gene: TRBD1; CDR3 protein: CATSDPGTGADTQYF; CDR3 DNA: TGTGCCACCAGTGACCCAGGGACAGGGGCAGATACGCAGTATTTT
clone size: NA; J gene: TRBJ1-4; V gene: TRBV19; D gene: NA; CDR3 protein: CASSQLSGLTNEKLFF; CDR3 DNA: TGTGCCAGTAGCCAGCTGTCGGGCCTGACTAATGAAAAACTGTTTTTT
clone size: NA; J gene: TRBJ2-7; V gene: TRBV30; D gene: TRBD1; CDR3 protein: CATSGTGKGEQYF; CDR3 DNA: TGTGCCACATCCGGGACAGGGAAGGGCGAGCAGTACTTC
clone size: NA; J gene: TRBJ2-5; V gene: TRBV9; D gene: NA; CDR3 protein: CASSAAGTSPETQYF; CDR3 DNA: TGTGCCAGCAGCGCAGCCGGGACATCCCCCGAGACCCAGTACTTC
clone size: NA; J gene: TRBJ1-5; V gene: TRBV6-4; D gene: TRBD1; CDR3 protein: CASSDSTGGQPQHF; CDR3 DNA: TGTGCCAGCAGTGACTCGACAGGGGGCCAGCCCCAGCATTTT
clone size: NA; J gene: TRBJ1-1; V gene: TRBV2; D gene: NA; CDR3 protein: CASSPGRVTGVRTEAFF; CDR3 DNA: TGTGCCAGCAGCCCGGGGCGGGTAACCGGGGTGAGGACTGAAGCTTTCTTT
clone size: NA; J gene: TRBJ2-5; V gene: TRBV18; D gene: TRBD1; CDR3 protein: CASSPRTGLVETQYF; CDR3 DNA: TGTGCCAGCTCACCAAGGACAGGGCTGGTAGAGACCCAGTACTTC
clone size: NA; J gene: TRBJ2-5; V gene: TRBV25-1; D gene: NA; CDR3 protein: CASPPPGLRGETQYF; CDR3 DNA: TGTGCCAGCCCCCCCCCAGGGCTACGGGGGGAGACCCAGTACTTC
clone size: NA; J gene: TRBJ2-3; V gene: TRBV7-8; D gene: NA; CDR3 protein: CASTAWESTDTQYF; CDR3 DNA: TGTGCCAGCACTGCCTGGGAGAGTACAGATACGCAGTATTTT
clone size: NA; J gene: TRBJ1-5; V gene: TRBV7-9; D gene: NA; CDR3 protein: CASSLGWGQPQHF; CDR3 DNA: TGTGCCAGCAGCTTAGGTTGGGGTCAGCCCCAGCATTTT
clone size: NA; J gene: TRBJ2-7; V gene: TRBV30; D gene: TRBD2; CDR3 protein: CAWSSGAPSYEQYF; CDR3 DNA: TGTGCCTGGAGTAGCGGGGCGCCCTCCTACGAGCAGTACTTC
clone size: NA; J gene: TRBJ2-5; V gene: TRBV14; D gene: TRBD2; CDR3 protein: CASSQEHGTSGGNQETQYF; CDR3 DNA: TGTGCCAGCAGCCAAGAGCATGGGACTAGCGGGGGGAACCAAGAGACCCAGTACTTC
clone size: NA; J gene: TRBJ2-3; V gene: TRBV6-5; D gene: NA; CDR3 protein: CASRKQGIDTQYF; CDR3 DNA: TGTGCCAGTAGAAAGCAAGGGATAGATACGCAGTATTTT
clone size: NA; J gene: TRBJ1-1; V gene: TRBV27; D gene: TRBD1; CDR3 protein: CASSSPDRAGAEAFF; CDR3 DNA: TGTGCCAGCAGTTCCCCGGACAGGGCCGGCGCTGAAGCTTTCTTT